The rows below give T cell receptor beta chains drawn from one sample of a study of control samples from healthy donors and cancer patients. Method: immunoSEQ multiplex PCR; TCRdb's copy keeps in-frame clones and lacks some. Altogether under 200,000 clones are present, under 96% being singletons, with the ten largest covering 0.95% to 1.1%. The source material was blood. The receptors shown here come from a woman in her twenties or thirties in good health. Each CDR3 is given with its conserved first and last residue. A D gene is named only where the DNA matches it firmly. Part of the rows lack a size; the others show once, few, many or a class for expanded clones.

V: TRBV6-5; J: TRBJ1-5; D: TRBD1; length: 15; size: .; CDR3: CASSRGQGGNQPQHF; DNA: TGTGCCAGCAGCCGCGGACAGGGCGGCAATCAGCCCCAGCATTTT
V: TRBV6-1; J: TRBJ2-1; D: TRBD2; length: 18; size: .; CDR3: CASSESGLAGAKINEQFF; DNA: TGTGCCAGCAGTGAATCAGGGCTAGCGGGGGCCAAAATCAATGAGCAGTTCTTC
V: TRBV6-5; J: TRBJ2-1; D: TRBD2; length: 13; size: .; CDR3: CAGGSPSYNEQFF; DNA: TGTGCCGGCGGGAGTCCCTCCTACAATGAGCAGTTCTTC
V: TRBV6-4; J: TRBJ1-6; D: .; length: 16; size: .; CDR3: CASSANAGGFDSPLHF; DNA: TGTGCCAGCAGTGCAAACGCGGGGGGGTTCGATTCACCCCTCCACTTT
V: TRBV7-9; J: TRBJ1-2; D: TRBD1; length: 14; size: .; CDR3: CAALDVQGIGGYTF; DNA: TGTGCCGCCCTAGACGTACAGGGGATCGGTGGCTACACCTTC
V: TRBV5-1; J: TRBJ2-7; D: .; length: 16; size: .; CDR3: CASSLVSGQSSYEQYF; DNA: TGCGCCAGCAGCTTGGTCTCCGGACAGAGCTCCTACGAGCAGTACTTC
V: TRBV12-3/TRBV12-4; J: TRBJ2-1; D: .; length: 12; size: .; CDR3: CASSLSGDEQFF; DNA: TGTGCCAGCAGTTTATCGGGGGATGAGCAGTTCTTC
V: TRBV24-1; J: TRBJ2-7; D: TRBD2; length: 16; size: .; CDR3: CATSGPAASGSYEQYF; DNA: TGTGCCACCAGTGGACCGGCGGCTAGCGGTTCCTACGAGCAGTACTTC
V: TRBV19; J: TRBJ1-1; D: .; length: 15; size: .; CDR3: CASSIGAEVNTEAFF; DNA: TGTGCCAGTAGTATCGGGGCAGAGGTGAACACTGAAGCTTTCTTT
V: TRBV12-3/TRBV12-4; J: TRBJ1-2; D: TRBD1; length: 13; size: .; CDR3: CASSRGTAYGYTF; DNA: TGTGCCAGCAGCCGCGGGACAGCCTATGGCTACACCTTC
V: TRBV20-1; J: TRBJ1-2; D: .; length: 11; size: .; CDR3: CSARAFYGYTF; DNA: TGCAGTGCTAGAGCCTTTTATGGCTACACCTTC
V: TRBV7-9; J: TRBJ1-1; D: .; length: 14; size: .; CDR3: CASSLDRVSTEAFF; DNA: TGTGCCAGCAGCTTAGATAGGGTTTCGACTGAAGCTTTCTTT
V: TRBV28; J: TRBJ2-2; D: TRBD1; length: 13; size: .; CDR3: CASSTEGQGELFF; DNA: TGTGCCAGCAGTACCGAGGGACAGGGGGAGCTGTTTTTT
V: TRBV29-1; J: TRBJ1-2; D: .; length: 13; size: .; CDR3: CSVTGGVDYGYTF; DNA: TGCAGCGTCACCGGGGGGGTTGACTATGGCTACACCTTC
V: TRBV5-4; J: TRBJ2-1; D: TRBD2; length: 15; size: .; CDR3: CASSPRSGVYNEQFF; DNA: TGTGCCAGCAGCCCTCGTAGCGGGGTGTACAATGAGCAGTTCTTC
V: TRBV19; J: TRBJ2-5; D: TRBD2; length: 16; size: .; CDR3: CASSVTSGDYQETQYF; DNA: TGTGCCAGTAGTGTAACTAGCGGGGATTACCAAGAGACCCAGTACTTC
V: TRBV10-3; J: TRBJ1-3; D: .; length: 17; size: .; CDR3: CAISEGGSRLSGNIIYF; DNA: TGTGCCATCAGTGAGGGGGGTAGTAGGCTGTCTGGAAACATCATATATTTT
V: TRBV29-1; J: TRBJ2-7; D: .; length: 11; size: .; CDR3: CSVLLTYEQYF; DNA: TGCAGCGTTTTGTTAACCTACGAGCAGTACTTC
V: TRBV7-2; J: TRBJ1-1; D: .; length: 15; size: once; CDR3: CASSLGVRVNTEAFF; DNA: TGTGCCAGCAGCTTAGGGGTCAGGGTGAACACTGAAGCTTTCTTT
V: TRBV30; J: TRBJ1-1; D: TRBD1; length: 13; size: .; CDR3: CAWRDRVFREAFF; DNA: TGTGCCTGGAGGGACAGGGTGTTCAGGGAAGCTTTCTTT
V: TRBV6-6; J: TRBJ2-7; D: .; length: 15; size: .; CDR3: CASRTGGGGTYEQYF; DNA: TGTGCCAGCAGAACGGGGGGCGGGGGAACCTACGAGCAGTACTTC
V: TRBV5-4; J: TRBJ2-4; D: .; length: 17; size: .; CDR3: CASSLAGQHQAKNIQYF; DNA: TGTGCCAGCAGCTTGGCGGGTCAACACCAAGCCAAAAACATTCAGTACTTC
V: TRBV5-1; J: TRBJ2-3; D: .; length: 12; size: .; CDR3: CASSLAQDTQYF; DNA: TGCGCCAGCAGCTTGGCCCAAGATACGCAGTATTTT
V: TRBV6-5; J: TRBJ2-5; D: .; length: 15; size: .; CDR3: CASSQEVLRQETQYF; DNA: TGTGCCAGCAGCCAAGAAGTCCTTCGGCAAGAGACCCAGTACTTC
V: TRBV12-5; J: TRBJ1-1; D: TRBD1; length: 15; size: .; CDR3: CASGLADRADTEAFF; DNA: TGTGCTAGTGGTTTGGCCGACAGGGCGGACACTGAAGCTTTCTTT
V: TRBV11-2; J: TRBJ2-5; D: .; length: 15; size: .; CDR3: CASSFGGLSGETQYF; DNA: TGTGCCAGCAGCTTCGGGGGGCTGTCCGGGGAGACCCAGTACTTC
V: TRBV19; J: TRBJ1-1; D: .; length: 16; size: .; CDR3: CASSTVPLRGGTEAFF; DNA: TGTGCCAGTAGTACCGTACCCCTGAGGGGAGGCACTGAAGCTTTCTTT
V: TRBV4-1; J: TRBJ2-3; D: TRBD1; length: 14; size: .; CDR3: CASSHWTGKDTQYF; DNA: TGCGCCAGCAGCCACTGGACAGGTAAAGATACGCAGTATTTT
V: TRBV28; J: TRBJ1-2; D: .; length: 13; size: .; CDR3: CASSRQNALWYTF; DNA: TGTGCCAGCAGCCGACAGAACGCCCTGTGGTACACCTTC
V: TRBV11-1; J: TRBJ1-2; D: .; length: 15; size: .; CDR3: CASSKTGAFDYGYTF; DNA: TGTGCCAGCAGCAAGACAGGAGCTTTCGACTATGGCTACACCTTC
V: TRBV5-4; J: TRBJ2-2; D: .; length: 13; size: .; CDR3: CASSSAGAGELFF; DNA: TGTGCCAGCAGCTCGGCAGGAGCCGGGGAGCTGTTTTTT
V: TRBV5-5; J: TRBJ2-1; D: .; length: 12; size: .; CDR3: CASSIGVDEQFF; DNA: TGTGCCAGCAGCATCGGGGTTGATGAGCAGTTCTTC
V: TRBV14; J: TRBJ2-7; D: TRBD1; length: 14; size: .; CDR3: CASSQGTGGYEQYF; DNA: TGTGCCAGCAGCCAAGGGACAGGAGGTTACGAGCAGTACTTC
V: TRBV12-3/TRBV12-4; J: TRBJ1-6; D: .; length: 13; size: .; CDR3: CASRRGLESPLHF; DNA: TGTGCCAGCAGGAGAGGTCTGGAATCACCCCTCCACTTT
V: TRBV4-1; J: TRBJ1-6; D: TRBD1; length: 18; size: .; CDR3: CASTKGPDRVSYNSPLHF; DNA: TGCGCCAGCACCAAAGGACCAGACAGGGTATCCTATAATTCACCCCTCCACTTT
V: TRBV5-1; J: TRBJ2-1; D: .; length: 17; size: .; CDR3: CASRLAAPGSSYNEQFF; DNA: TGCGCCAGCAGATTGGCGGCACCAGGATCATCCTACAATGAGCAGTTCTTC
V: TRBV9; J: TRBJ2-7; D: .; length: 15; size: .; CDR3: CASSPTSSYHNEQYF; DNA: TGTGCCAGCAGCCCGACTAGTTCCTATCATAACGAGCAGTACTTC
V: TRBV7-9; J: TRBJ1-4; D: TRBD1; length: 16; size: .; CDR3: CASSHNDREDLYKVFF; DNA: TGTGCCAGCAGCCATAACGACAGGGAGGACCTCTATAAGGTGTTTTTT
V: TRBV18; J: TRBJ2-1; D: TRBD2; length: 16; size: once; CDR3: CASSPQAGMANNEQFF; DNA: TGTGCCAGCTCACCCCAAGCGGGAATGGCGAACAATGAGCAGTTCTTC
V: TRBV5-1; J: TRBJ1-2; D: .; length: 15; size: .; CDR3: CASSTRPRDAYGYTF; DNA: TGCGCCAGCAGCACACGACCCAGGGATGCCTATGGCTACACCTTC
V: TRBV3-1/TRBV3-2; J: TRBJ2-1; D: .; length: 15; size: .; CDR3: CASSQRLTSPNEQFF; DNA: TGTGCCAGCAGCCAAAGACTCACTTCCCCCAATGAGCAGTTCTTC
V: TRBV28; J: TRBJ2-7; D: .; length: 15; size: .; CDR3: CASSPSGLTSYEQYF; DNA: TGTGCCAGCAGTCCATCTGGGCTTACGTCCTACGAGCAGTACTTC
V: TRBV20-1; J: TRBJ2-7; D: .; length: 13; size: .; CDR3: CSASVERSYEQYF; DNA: TGCAGTGCTAGTGTGGAGCGGTCCTACGAGCAGTACTTC
V: TRBV18; J: TRBJ2-1; D: .; length: 13; size: .; CDR3: CASSQRRGDEQFF; DNA: TGTGCCAGCTCACAAAGGAGGGGTGATGAGCAGTTCTTC
V: TRBV24-1; J: TRBJ2-7; D: TRBD1; length: 13; size: .; CDR3: CATSDYDRGEQYF; DNA: TGTGCCACCAGTGACTACGACAGGGGCGAGCAGTACTTC
V: TRBV27; J: TRBJ1-5; D: TRBD1; length: 15; size: .; CDR3: CASSWTGSSNQPQHF; DNA: TGTGCCAGCAGTTGGACAGGGTCTAGCAATCAGCCCCAGCATTTT
V: TRBV6-6; J: TRBJ2-2; D: TRBD1; length: 16; size: .; CDR3: CASRPSGTANTGELFF; DNA: TGTGCCAGCAGGCCTTCCGGGACAGCGAACACCGGGGAGCTGTTTTTT
V: TRBV27; J: TRBJ1-4; D: TRBD1; length: 14; size: once; CDR3: CASSPQGKVEKLFF; DNA: TGTGCCAGCAGCCCACAGGGGAAGGTAGAAAAACTGTTTTTT
V: TRBV3-1/TRBV3-2; J: TRBJ1-6; D: .; length: 14; size: .; CDR3: CASSPGTTNSPLHF; DNA: TGTGCCAGCAGCCCCGGGACGACCAATTCACCCCTCCACTTT
V: TRBV6-5; J: TRBJ2-7; D: .; length: 14; size: .; CDR3: CASSFPAGKLEQYF; DNA: TGTGCCAGCAGTTTTCCGGCAGGGAAGCTCGAGCAGTACTTC
V: TRBV6-5; J: TRBJ2-3; D: TRBD2; length: 15; size: .; CDR3: CASRRLAGGTHTQYF; DNA: TGTGCCAGCAGAAGACTAGCGGGAGGCACCCATACGCAGTATTTT
V: TRBV19; J: TRBJ2-7; D: TRBD2; length: 16; size: once; CDR3: CASNILSGLDSGEQYF; DNA: TGTGCCAGTAATATCTTGTCGGGACTAGACTCGGGCGAGCAGTACTTC
V: TRBV6-2/TRBV6-3; J: TRBJ1-2; D: TRBD1; length: 15; size: .; CDR3: CASSSPRGGNYGYTF; DNA: TGTGCCAGCAGTTCCCCCAGGGGGGGCAACTATGGCTACACCTTC
V: TRBV28; J: TRBJ1-1; D: .; length: 14; size: .; CDR3: CASSSPHRNTEAFF; DNA: TGTGCCAGCAGTTCCCCCCACAGGAACACTGAAGCTTTCTTT
V: TRBV28; J: TRBJ1-5; D: .; length: 14; size: .; CDR3: CASKVSASNQPQHF; DNA: TGTGCCAGCAAGGTGTCAGCGAGCAATCAGCCCCAGCATTTT